One and the same sample provided the 10 T cell receptor beta chains below, sequenced in a study of naive and memory T cell subsets. Study findings and constraints: Possibly reflecting memory cells re-expressing CD45RA, a few larger clonotypes occurred in naive repertoires, especially CD8.

Two oligonucleotides, mixed equimolar, formed the beta constant-region primer covering TRBC1 and TRBC2. Ligated cDNA was amplified by four rounds of PCR with nested alpha and beta constant-region primers and SP2. MiXCR was run by TCRdb on the UMI-ligation and nested PCR reads, yielding one entry per CDR3 protein. Counted here are roughly 97,000 distinct CDR3 sequences, about 15% occurring once; the ten biggest clones make up about 3%. No antigens are known for them. The sequenced material came from naive CD8+ T cells from blood. The receptors come from a human donor in good health.

This chain joins TRBV7-8 and TRBJ2-7; D gene unclear. The germline V gene has CDR1 SGHVS and CDR2 FQNEAQ. The CDR3 runs to 15 residues. V was shortened by 4 bases and J by 4 bases, with 17 bases between the two germline ends. The CDR3 sequence is CASSYGTGPRYEQYF. CDR3 DNA: TGTGCCAGCAGCTATGGAACGGGCCCTAGGTACGAGCAGTACTTC. Using reference TRBV7-8 and TRBJ2-7 for the parts outside the CDR3, the full variable domain is GAGVSQSPRYKVAKRGQDVALRCDPISGHVSLFWYQQALGQGPEFLTYFQNEAQLDKSGLPSDRFFAERPEGSVSTLKIQRTQQEDSAVYLCASSYGTGPRYEQYFGPGTRLTVT.

The rearrangement joins TRBV27 to TRBJ1-1, with a tentative D call TRBD1 (6 bases). CDR1 is MNHEY, CDR2 SMNVEV, per germline (reference sequence). V dropped 4 bases and J dropped 5 bases, with 14 bases sitting between them. The CDR3 extends over 14 amino acids. Here the CDR3 reads CASSSNVGGTEAFF. The CDR3 DNA reads as TGTGCCAGCAGTTCCAACGTAGGGGGAACTGAAGCTTTCTTT.

This clonotype came up a few times. This chain uses TRBV30 with TRBJ2-3; a weak D match, TRBD1 (6 bases). The CDR3 totals 14 residues. Per germline, CDR1 GTSNPN and CDR2 SVGIG (reference sequence). The ends were cut back, 8 bases at V and 2 bases at J, with 17 bases in the middle. CDR3 loop: CAVEDGTNTDTQYF. CDR3 coding DNA: TGTGCCGTTGAGGACGGGACAAACACAGATACGCAGTATTTT.

This clonotype was counted a few times. The chain is built from TRBV6-6 and TRBJ1-6; no clear D gene. CDR3 length: 16 residues. Germline loops: CDR1 MNHNY, CDR2 SVGAGI (reference sequence). Trimming removed 6 bases from V and 0 bases from J, with 12 bases in between. The CDR3 DNA is TGTGCCAGCAGACAGACGACAAGCTCCTATAATTCACCCCTCCACTTT. Protein sequence: CASRQTTSSYNSPLHF.

There are many counts of this clonotype. The chain is built from TRBV18 and TRBJ1-5; 12 nucleotides match TRBD1. Germline lookup yields CDR1 KGHSH and CDR2 LQKENI. Germline trimming cut 4 bases from V and 0 bases from J; bases unmatched to any gene: 13. CDR3 length equals 20 residues. In DNA form, the CDR3 reads TGTGCCAGCTCACTTCGTATGGGGACAGGGGGCGAAGATAGCAATCAGCCCCAGCATTTT. It specifies CASSLRMGTGGEDSNQPQHF.

The gene calls are TRBV13 and TRBJ2-7; D uncertain. The V end lost 5 bases, the J end lost 0 bases, and 8 bases lay between the germline ends. Per germline, CDR1 PRHDT and CDR2 FYEKMQ (reference sequence). This CDR3 comprises 13 residues. CDR3 region: CASSPPSSYEQYF. The CDR3, as DNA: TGTGCCAGCAGCCCCCCCAGCTCCTACGAGCAGTACTTC.

This clonotype appeared a few times. The chain couples TRBV20-1 to TRBJ2-7; tentative D call: TRBD2 (6 bases). The CDR3 loop spans 15 amino acids. Trimming removed 3 bases from V and 5 bases from J, with 20 bases in between. The germline CDR1 and CDR2 sequences are DFQATT and SNEGSKA (reference sequence). The CDR3 DNA follows: TGCAGTGCTAGTCGTGAGAAACAAGGAGGGCACGAGCAGTACTTC. Translating gives CSASREKQGGHEQYF.

The rearrangement uses TRBV3-1 and TRBJ2-1, with 7 nucleotides matching TRBD2. With V trimmed by 0 bases and J by 8 bases, 4 bases remained unmatched. This CDR3 contains 14 residues. Per germline, CDR1 LGHDT and CDR2 YNNKEL (reference sequence). Here the CDR3 reads CASSQEGEGDEQFF. CDR3 sequence (DNA): TGTGCCAGCAGCCAAGAAGGGGAGGGCGATGAGCAGTTCTTC.

This clonotype was seen a handful of times. This chain uses TRBV20-1 with TRBJ1-5, with a tentative D call TRBD1 (5 bases). This CDR3 has 15 residues. Trimming removed 2 bases at V and 2 bases at J, with 13 bases between. Germline V gene sequence: CDR1 DFQATT, CDR2 SNEGSKA (reference sequence). In nucleotides, the CDR3 is TGCAGTGCTAGATTGGAGGGGTGGGGCAATCAGCCCCAGCATTTT. Translated: CSARLEGWGNQPQHF.

This clonotype was seen ten or more times. The chain couples TRBV12-3 or TRBV12-4 to TRBJ2-6, with 7 bases matching TRBD1. The V segment lost 8 bases and the J segment 0 bases; nucleotides outside the gene matches: 4. The CDR3 runs to 15 residues. CDR3 sequence (DNA): TGTGCCAGCCGGGACAGTACCTCTGGGGCCAACGTCCTGACTTTC. This gives the protein CASRDSTSGANVLTF.